Given below is one TCR beta chain in context. What it binds is unknown. The sample is drawn from a study of cytomegalovirus exposure and HLA in healthy donors. Whole-study findings and limits: A later analysis associated 16,951 TCR beta sequences with HLA alleles at a 0.05 false discovery rate. The authors later linked a missense DCLRE1C variant to TCR beta V- and J-gene trimming.

Germline V gives CDR1 SGHTA, CDR2 FQGNSA. V dropped 3 bases and J dropped 2; count of bases not matched to a gene: 3. This CDR3 contains 14 residues. It was with 60 Vbeta and 13 Jbeta primers that the PCR ran. Data came from immunoSEQ multiplex PCR; TCRdb stores just in-frame clones and leaves some out. This table has around 110,000 clones, more than 60% appearing once. The rearrangement uses TRBV7-2 and TRBJ2-5, with 7 bases aligning to TRBD2. The sample was PBMCs. The sequence was obtained from a man in his forties in good health and CMV-seronegative. As DNA, the CDR3 is TGTGCCAGCAGCTTCAACGGGGGGCAAGAGACCCAGTACTTC. Amino acid sequence: CASSFNGGQETQYF.